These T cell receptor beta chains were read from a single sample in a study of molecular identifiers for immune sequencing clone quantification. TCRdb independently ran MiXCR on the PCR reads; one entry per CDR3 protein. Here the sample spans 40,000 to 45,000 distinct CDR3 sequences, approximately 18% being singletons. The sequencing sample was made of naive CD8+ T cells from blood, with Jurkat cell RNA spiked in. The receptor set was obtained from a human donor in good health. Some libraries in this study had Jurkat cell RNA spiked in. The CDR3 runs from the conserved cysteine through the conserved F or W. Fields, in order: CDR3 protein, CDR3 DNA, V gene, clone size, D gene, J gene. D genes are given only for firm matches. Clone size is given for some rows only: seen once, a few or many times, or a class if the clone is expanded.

CDR3: CASRVLDNEQFF
DNA: TGTGCCAGCCGGGTCCTAGACAATGAGCAGTTCTTC
V: TRBV6-6
size: once
D: NA
J: TRBJ2-1

CDR3: CASSFFGGVGELFF
DNA: TGTGCCAGCAGCTTTTTTGGGGGAGTCGGGGAGCTGTTTTTT
V: TRBV7-8
size: NA
D: NA
J: TRBJ2-2

CDR3: CASSLARGGTGAGEQYF
DNA: TGTGCCAGCAGTTTAGCGCGGGGGGGGACAGGGGCAGGCGAGCAGTACTTC
V: TRBV12-3/TRBV12-4
size: few
D: NA
J: TRBJ2-7

CDR3: CASSLDRTGGFLTGELFF
DNA: TGCGCCAGCAGCTTGGATAGGACAGGGGGCTTTCTCACCGGGGAGCTGTTTTTT
V: TRBV5-1
size: few
D: TRBD1
J: TRBJ2-2

CDR3: CASGATSYEQYF
DNA: TGTGCCAGCGGGGCGACATCCTACGAGCAGTACTTC
V: TRBV14
size: medium-sized
D: NA
J: TRBJ2-7

CDR3: CASTQRPGTGELFF
DNA: TGTGCCAGCACCCAGCGGCCGGGCACCGGGGAGCTGTTTTTT
V: TRBV12-3/TRBV12-4
size: many
D: NA
J: TRBJ2-2

CDR3: CASSFLRGLPDNEQFF
DNA: TGTGCCAGCAGCTTCCTCAGGGGTCTGCCTGATAATGAGCAGTTCTTC
V: TRBV11-2
size: NA
D: NA
J: TRBJ2-1

CDR3: CASRILAGGRETQYF
DNA: TGTGCCAGCAGGATACTAGCGGGAGGACGTGAGACCCAGTACTTC
V: TRBV6-5
size: many
D: TRBD2
J: TRBJ2-5

CDR3: CASSLESASGRLNEQFF
DNA: TGTGCCAGCAGCTTAGAGTCCGCTAGCGGGAGGTTGAATGAGCAGTTCTTC
V: TRBV13
size: NA
D: TRBD2
J: TRBJ2-1

CDR3: CASSVGGSRNEQFF
DNA: TGTGCCAGCAGCGTAGGTGGGAGCCGTAATGAGCAGTTCTTC
V: TRBV9
size: many
D: NA
J: TRBJ2-1

CDR3: CASSLHGSDYEQYF
DNA: TGCGCCAGCAGCTTGCACGGATCGGACTACGAGCAGTACTTC
V: TRBV5-1
size: many
D: NA
J: TRBJ2-7

CDR3: CASSRTSGISEQFF
DNA: TGTGCCAGCAGCCGGACTAGCGGGATATCTGAGCAGTTCTTC
V: TRBV28
size: NA
D: TRBD2
J: TRBJ2-1

CDR3: CASSLAVLGYTF
DNA: TGTGCCAGCAGCTTGGCTGTATTGGGCTACACCTTC
V: TRBV5-5
size: few
D: NA
J: TRBJ1-2

CDR3: CSVETRSGMPGSAFF
DNA: TGCAGCGTTGAAACCCGTTCTGGTATGCCCGGTTCAGCTTTCTTT
V: TRBV29-1
size: many
D: NA
J: TRBJ1-1

CDR3: CASSVAADPNEQFF
DNA: TGTGCCAGCAGCGTAGCGGCCGATCCCAATGAGCAGTTCTTC
V: TRBV9
size: many
D: NA
J: TRBJ2-1

CDR3: CATSDGYEQYF
DNA: TGTGCCACCAGTGATGGATACGAGCAGTACTTC
V: TRBV24-1
size: many
D: NA
J: TRBJ2-7

CDR3: CASSFVNQPQHF
DNA: TGTGCCAGCAGTTTTGTGAATCAGCCCCAGCATTTT
V: TRBV12-3/TRBV12-4
size: NA
D: NA
J: TRBJ1-5

CDR3: CSARGSRIYEKLFF
DNA: TGCAGTGCTAGAGGGTCCAGGATCTATGAAAAACTGTTTTTT
V: TRBV20-1
size: NA
D: NA
J: TRBJ1-4

CDR3: CATSEGYEQYF
DNA: TGTGCCACCAGTGAGGGCTACGAGCAGTACTTC
V: TRBV24-1
size: few
D: NA
J: TRBJ2-7

CDR3: CASSTGTSGAYEQYF
DNA: TGTGCCAGTAGTACCGGGACTAGCGGAGCCTACGAGCAGTACTTC
V: TRBV19
size: few
D: TRBD2
J: TRBJ2-7

CDR3: CASSYKIRGWNGELFF
DNA: TGTGCCAGCAGTTACAAGATCCGGGGGTGGAACGGGGAGCTGTTTTTT
V: TRBV6-2/TRBV6-3
size: many
D: NA
J: TRBJ2-2

CDR3: CSVEDRRGESQYF
DNA: TGCAGCGTTGAAGATAGGAGGGGCGAGTCGCAGTATTTT
V: TRBV29-1
size: many
D: NA
J: TRBJ2-3

CDR3: CASRIGTSYEQYF
DNA: TGCGCCAGCAGGATTGGGACATCCTACGAGCAGTACTTC
V: TRBV5-1
size: NA
D: NA
J: TRBJ2-7

CDR3: CASWGTTQQETQYF
DNA: TGTGCCAGCTGGGGAACTACCCAACAAGAGACCCAGTACTTC
V: TRBV6-2/TRBV6-3
size: many
D: NA
J: TRBJ2-5

CDR3: CASSFLSGKYDEQYF
DNA: TGTGCCAGCAGTTTCCTTAGCGGGAAATATGACGAGCAGTACTTC
V: TRBV28
size: NA
D: TRBD2
J: TRBJ2-7

CDR3: CASSDNPGQGEGEQFF
DNA: TGTGCCAGCAGCGATAACCCGGGACAGGGGGAAGGTGAGCAGTTCTTC
V: TRBV9
size: many
D: TRBD1
J: TRBJ2-1

CDR3: CSVHQPSSYNEQFF
DNA: TGCAGTGTTCACCAGCCGAGCTCCTACAATGAGCAGTTCTTC
V: TRBV20-1
size: few
D: NA
J: TRBJ2-1

CDR3: CASSSRRTARVLNTEAFF
DNA: TGTGCCAGCAGCTCCAGACGGACAGCTAGGGTTCTGAACACTGAAGCTTTCTTT
V: TRBV7-8
size: many
D: NA
J: TRBJ1-1

CDR3: CASSSKPSTMESSYNEQFF
DNA: TGTGCCAGCAGCTCCAAACCCTCCACCATGGAAAGCTCCTACAATGAGCAGTTCTTC
V: TRBV13
size: few
D: NA
J: TRBJ2-1